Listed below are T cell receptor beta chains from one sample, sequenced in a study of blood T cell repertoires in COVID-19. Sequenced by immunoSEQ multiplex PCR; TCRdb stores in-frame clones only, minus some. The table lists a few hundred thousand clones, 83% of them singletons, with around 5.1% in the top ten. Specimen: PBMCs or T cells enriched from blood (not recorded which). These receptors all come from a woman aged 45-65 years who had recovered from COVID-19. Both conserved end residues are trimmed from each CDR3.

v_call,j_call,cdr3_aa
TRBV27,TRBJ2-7,ASSTGQVREQY
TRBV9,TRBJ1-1,ASSQGAFVGTEAF
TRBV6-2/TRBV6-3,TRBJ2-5,ASSRLTGDEAETQY
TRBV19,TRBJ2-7,ASSYSTGSGQY
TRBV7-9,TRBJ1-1,ASSLGGRGTEAF
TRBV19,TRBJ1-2,ASSIEGTEAGYT
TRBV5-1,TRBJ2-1,ASSLPGTYNEQF
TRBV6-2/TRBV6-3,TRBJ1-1,ASSTVATEAF
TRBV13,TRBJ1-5,ASSLRGSAQH
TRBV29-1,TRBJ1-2,SVDPPGLDYGYT
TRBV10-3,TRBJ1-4,AISDLDRVNEKLF
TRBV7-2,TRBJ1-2,ASSPTGQPPTGNYGYT
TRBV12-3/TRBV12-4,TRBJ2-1,ASSRGGVNEQF
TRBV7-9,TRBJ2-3,ASSLTLTSGVTDTQY
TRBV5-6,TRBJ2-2,ASSFRSSYTGELF
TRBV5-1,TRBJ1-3,ASSLGTGGGSSGNTIY
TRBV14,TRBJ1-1,ASSQTRVAAF
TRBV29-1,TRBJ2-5,SVDRTGLGGETQY
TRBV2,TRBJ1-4,ASSTHRTGNEKLF
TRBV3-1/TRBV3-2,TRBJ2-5,ASSRITSGVTIY
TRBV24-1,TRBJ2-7,ATSDGGAQY
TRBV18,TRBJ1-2,ASSQGQGDGYT
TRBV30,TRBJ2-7,AWSAEPGQGAHEQY
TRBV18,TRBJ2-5,ASSPNRIAQGETQY
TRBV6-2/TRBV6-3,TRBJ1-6,ASSRGSNSPLH
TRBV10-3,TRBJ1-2,AITRTGTGGSNYGYT
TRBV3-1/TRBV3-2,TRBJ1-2,ASSEQGRDVYGYT
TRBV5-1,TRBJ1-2,ASSPRVGYGYT
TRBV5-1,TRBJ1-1,ASSSGEVTFMNTEAF
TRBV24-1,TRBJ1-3,ATSGDGNTIY